This is a list of T cell receptor beta chains from one sample in a study of regulatory T cells in long-lasting Graves disease. TCRdb re-derived calls from the multiplex PCR reads in MiXCR, one entry per CDR3 protein. The data show 400,000 to 500,000 distinct CDR3 sequences, with about a fifth seen just once and 7.8% held by the top ten. The source was peripheral blood mononuclear cells (PBMCs), collected when the disease was refractory, from a patient treated with antithyroid drugs. Source of these receptors: a female donor with Graves disease. Both conserved end residues are part of each CDR3. A D gene is named only where the DNA matches it firmly. Size is omitted from some rows. Given values are once, few, many or a class for expanded clones.

d_gene: NA; j_gene: TRBJ1-6; v_gene: TRBV18; abundance: few; CDR3aa: CASSPRLERDSPLHF; CDR3nt: TGTGCCAGCTCACCCCGGCTTGAGCGGGATTCACCCCTCCACTTT
d_gene: NA; j_gene: TRBJ1-1; v_gene: TRBV7-3; abundance: many; CDR3aa: CASSVGVGFEAFF; CDR3nt: TGTGCCAGCAGCGTGGGTGTGGGATTTGAAGCTTTCTTT
d_gene: NA; j_gene: TRBJ1-6; v_gene: TRBV7-2; abundance: NA; CDR3aa: CASSPASFGSPLHF; CDR3nt: TGTGCCAGCAGCCCTGCATCGTTTGGTTCACCCCTCCACTTT
d_gene: NA; j_gene: TRBJ2-2; v_gene: TRBV20-1; abundance: NA; CDR3aa: CSDRGASSGELFF; CDR3nt: TGCAGTGATAGAGGGGCTAGCTCCGGGGAGCTGTTTTTT
d_gene: NA; j_gene: TRBJ2-7; v_gene: TRBV4-1; abundance: NA; CDR3aa: CASSQDNTAYEQYF; CDR3nt: TGCGCCAGCAGCCAAGACAACACAGCCTACGAGCAGTACTTC
d_gene: TRBD1; j_gene: TRBJ2-7; v_gene: TRBV12-3/TRBV12-4; abundance: many; CDR3aa: CASSPHRQGAKSEQYF; CDR3nt: TGTGCCAGCAGTCCCCATCGCCAGGGGGCGAAGAGTGAGCAGTACTTC
d_gene: NA; j_gene: TRBJ1-2; v_gene: TRBV12-3/TRBV12-4; abundance: many; CDR3aa: CASSLGGQVGYTF; CDR3nt: TGTGCCAGCAGTTTAGGGGGGCAGGTCGGCTACACCTTC
d_gene: NA; j_gene: TRBJ1-2; v_gene: TRBV12-3/TRBV12-4; abundance: many; CDR3aa: CASSLAGTRKTSYGYTF; CDR3nt: TGTGCCAGCAGTTTAGCCGGGACGAGGAAAACCTCTTATGGCTACACCTTC
d_gene: NA; j_gene: TRBJ2-1; v_gene: TRBV20-1; abundance: once; CDR3aa: CSASWGDSYNEQFF; CDR3nt: TGCAGTGCTAGCTGGGGGGACTCCTACAATGAGCAGTTCTTC
d_gene: TRBD2; j_gene: TRBJ2-7; v_gene: TRBV5-1; abundance: NA; CDR3aa: CASSQSGRLTSYEQYF; CDR3nt: TGCGCCAGCAGCCAGAGCGGGAGGTTGACCTCCTACGAGCAGTACTTC
d_gene: NA; j_gene: TRBJ1-2; v_gene: TRBV30; abundance: NA; CDR3aa: CAKEGQGDYGYTF; CDR3nt: TGTGCAAAGGAGGGGCAGGGTGACTATGGCTACACCTTC
d_gene: NA; j_gene: TRBJ2-2; v_gene: TRBV9; abundance: few; CDR3aa: CASRVDSGNTGELFF; CDR3nt: TGTGCCAGCAGAGTTGATAGCGGGAACACCGGGGAGCTGTTTTTT
d_gene: TRBD2; j_gene: TRBJ2-7; v_gene: TRBV20-1; abundance: many; CDR3aa: CSAMASGGPYEQYF; CDR3nt: TGCAGTGCTATGGCTAGCGGGGGCCCCTACGAGCAGTACTTC
d_gene: NA; j_gene: TRBJ2-7; v_gene: TRBV27; abundance: NA; CDR3aa: CASSLIGGAAYEQYF; CDR3nt: TGTGCCAGCAGTTTAATAGGCGGAGCGGCTTACGAGCAGTACTTC
d_gene: NA; j_gene: TRBJ2-3; v_gene: TRBV7-8; abundance: NA; CDR3aa: CASSYGGSSLGTQYF; CDR3nt: TGTGCCAGCAGCTATGGGGGCTCCTCCTTGGGTACGCAGTATTTT
d_gene: NA; j_gene: TRBJ1-2; v_gene: TRBV7-8; abundance: NA; CDR3aa: CASSPSRRWNYGCTF; CDR3nt: TGTGCCAGCAGCCCATCTCGGCGTTGGAACTATGGCTGCACCTTC
d_gene: NA; j_gene: TRBJ1-1; v_gene: TRBV5-1; abundance: many; CDR3aa: CASSLYPYTEAFF; CDR3nt: TGCGCCAGCAGCTTGTATCCATACACTGAAGCTTTCTTT
d_gene: NA; j_gene: TRBJ1-6; v_gene: TRBV28; abundance: many; CDR3aa: CASSGTSNNSPLHF; CDR3nt: TGTGCCAGCAGCGGGACATCCAATAATTCACCCCTCCACTTT
d_gene: TRBD1; j_gene: TRBJ1-5; v_gene: TRBV19; abundance: NA; CDR3aa: CASSPGTGGGQPQHF; CDR3nt: TGTGCCAGTAGCCCCGGGACAGGGGGTGGACAGCCCCAGCATTTT
d_gene: TRBD1; j_gene: TRBJ1-6; v_gene: TRBV7-6; abundance: NA; CDR3aa: CASSSGQLNSPLHF; CDR3nt: TGTGCCAGCAGCTCGGGACAGTTGAATTCACCCCTCCACTTT
d_gene: TRBD2; j_gene: TRBJ2-1; v_gene: TRBV11-2; abundance: many; CDR3aa: CASSLATGGPRNEQFF; CDR3nt: TGTGCCAGCAGCTTAGCCACGGGAGGGCCTCGGAATGAGCAGTTCTTC
d_gene: NA; j_gene: TRBJ2-5; v_gene: TRBV9; abundance: NA; CDR3aa: CASSVADPRDTLSSETQYF; CDR3nt: TGTGCCAGCAGCGTAGCTGACCCGAGGGACACCCTCTCGTCGGAGACCCAGTACTTC
d_gene: NA; j_gene: TRBJ2-1; v_gene: TRBV7-3; abundance: NA; CDR3aa: CASSLGHGEQFF; CDR3nt: TGTGCCAGCAGCTTAGGTCACGGAGAGCAGTTCTTC
d_gene: TRBD2; j_gene: TRBJ2-7; v_gene: TRBV11-2; abundance: NA; CDR3aa: CASNLGIAGGAPNEQYF; CDR3nt: TGTGCCAGCAATCTTGGGATAGCGGGAGGAGCTCCTAACGAGCAGTACTTC
d_gene: NA; j_gene: TRBJ1-4; v_gene: TRBV11-2; abundance: many; CDR3aa: CASSPDRHPNEKLFF; CDR3nt: TGTGCCAGCAGCCCCGACAGGCATCCTAATGAAAAACTGTTTTTT
d_gene: NA; j_gene: TRBJ2-3; v_gene: TRBV6-9; abundance: NA; CDR3aa: CASSYATGASTDTQYF; CDR3nt: TGTGCCAGCAGTTACGCGACGGGAGCTAGCACAGATACGCAGTATTTT
d_gene: TRBD1; j_gene: TRBJ2-5; v_gene: TRBV7-9; abundance: NA; CDR3aa: CASSSMTGGLETQYF; CDR3nt: TGTGCCAGCAGCTCGATGACAGGGGGCCTTGAGACCCAGTACTTC
d_gene: NA; j_gene: TRBJ2-2; v_gene: TRBV13; abundance: many; CDR3aa: CASSQGRNTGELFF; CDR3nt: TGTGCCAGCAGCCAAGGGAGAAACACCGGGGAGCTGTTTTTT
d_gene: NA; j_gene: TRBJ1-1; v_gene: TRBV30; abundance: NA; CDR3aa: CAWSLMGDTEAFF; CDR3nt: TGTGCCTGGTCCCTTATGGGGGACACTGAAGCTTTCTTT
d_gene: NA; j_gene: TRBJ1-1; v_gene: TRBV10-3; abundance: NA; CDR3aa: CASLQSNTEAFF; CDR3nt: TGTGCCTCCTTGCAGTCGAACACTGAAGCTTTCTTT
d_gene: NA; j_gene: TRBJ2-2; v_gene: TRBV19; abundance: few; CDR3aa: CASSRGGVNTGELFF; CDR3nt: TGTGCCAGCAGTCGGGGCGGCGTAAACACCGGGGAGCTGTTTTTT